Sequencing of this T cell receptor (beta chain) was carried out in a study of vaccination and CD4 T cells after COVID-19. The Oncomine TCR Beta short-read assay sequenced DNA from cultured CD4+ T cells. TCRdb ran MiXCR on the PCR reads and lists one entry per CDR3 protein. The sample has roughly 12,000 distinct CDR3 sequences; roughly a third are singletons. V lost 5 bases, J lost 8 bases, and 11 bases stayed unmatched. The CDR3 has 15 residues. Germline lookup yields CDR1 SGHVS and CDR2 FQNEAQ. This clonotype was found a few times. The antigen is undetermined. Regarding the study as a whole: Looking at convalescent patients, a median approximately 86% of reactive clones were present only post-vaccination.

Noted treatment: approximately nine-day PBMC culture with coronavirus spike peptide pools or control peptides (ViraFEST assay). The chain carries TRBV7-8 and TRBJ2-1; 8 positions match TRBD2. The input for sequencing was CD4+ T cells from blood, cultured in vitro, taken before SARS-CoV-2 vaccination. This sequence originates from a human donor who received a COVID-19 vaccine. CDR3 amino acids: CASSKIPRGGYEQFF. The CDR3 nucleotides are TGTGCCAGCAGCAAAATCCCCCGGGGGGGTTATGAGCAGTTCTTC. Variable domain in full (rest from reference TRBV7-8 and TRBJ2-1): GAGVSQSPRYKVAKRGQDVALRCDPISGHVSLFWYQQALGQGPEFLTYFQNEAQLDKSGLPSDRFFAERPEGSVSTLKIQRTQQEDSAVYLCASSKIPRGGYEQFFGPGTRLTVL.